The clone carrying this TCR beta chain appeared many times. No antigen is known for it. Trimming removed 6 bases from V and 4 bases from J; junction bases left unmatched: 6. The CDR3 sequence is 15 residues long. Per germline, CDR1 DFQATT and CDR2 SNEGSKA (reference sequence). The authors produced cDNA by 5'RACE using 10-nucleotide random UMIs. Every sequencing run generated over 180 million TCR-beta sequences from 15-18 subjects. TCRdb re-called the 5' RACE reads through MiXCR, storing one row per CDR3 protein. The repertoire holds fewer than 60,000 distinct CDR3 sequences, with approximately 3.9% as singletons. The data are from a study of neurological immune-mediated disorders. Study results and limitations: Phylogenetic grouping assigned the repertoires of 18 of 34 multiple sclerosis patients to a single cluster of related CDR3 sequences. This cluster may be a repertoire-level signature. No CDR3 amino acid sequences recurred among expanded clones across subjects, suggesting private repertoires in all groups.

The sequencing sample was made of PBMCs. This chain connects TRBV20-1 to TRBJ2-2, with 12 bases fitting TRBD2. This clonotype was obtained from a man between 60 and 75 years old with multiple sclerosis. CDR3 loop: CSATLLAGGTGELFF. DNA for the CDR3: TGCAGTGCCACATTACTAGCGGGAGGCACCGGGGAGCTGTTTTTT.